What follows are 26 T cell receptor beta chains derived from one specimen sequenced in a study of shared clonotypes between healthy human individuals. Sequencing used immunoSEQ multiplex PCR; TCRdb keeps in-frame clones, though not all of them. In the table there are over a million clones, approximately 68% of which are singletons. Input material: memory CD4+ T cells sorted from blood. Subset in this sample: CD45RA-negative fraction. The receptors come from a man between 18 and 29 years old in good health.

V usage is TRBV4-1 and J usage is TRBJ2-6, with TRBD1 identical over 7 bases. V lost 3 bases to trimming and J lost 1 base; unmatched junction nucleotides: 6. The germline CDR1 and CDR2 sequences are MGHRA and YSYEKL. The CDR3 consists of 17 residues. Written as DNA, the CDR3 is TGCGCCAGCAGCCAGCCGGGACAGAGGTCTGGGGCCAACGTCCTGACTTTC. It specifies CASSQPGQRSGANVLTF.

The rearrangement links TRBV5-4 to TRBJ1-2; 10 nucleotides align to TRBD1. Trimming removed 3 bases from V and 8 bases from J; junction bases left unmatched: 4. Germline CDR1 SGHNT, CDR2 YYREEE (reference sequence). The CDR3 length is 13 residues. CDR3 coding DNA: TGTGCCAGCAGCTCGACAGGGGGCGGGGGCTACACCTTC. It codes for CASSSTGGGGYTF. Variable domain in full (rest from reference TRBV5-4 and TRBJ1-2): ETGVTQSPTHLIKTRGQQVTLRCSSQSGHNTVSWYQQALGQGPQFIFQYYREEENGRGNFPPRFSGLQFPNYSSELNVNALELDDSALYLCASSSTGGGGYTFGSGTRLTVV.

The J gene is TRBJ1-6, the V gene TRBV18; 7 bases line up with TRBD1. V lost 3 bases and J lost 6; bases outside the gene matches: 5. The CDR3 contains 15 residues. Germline assignment: CDR1 KGHSH and CDR2 LQKENI. Here the CDR3 DNA reads TGTGCCAGCTCACCCAGGGACAGCAGTAATTCACCCCTCCACTTT. The encoded protein is CASSPRDSSNSPLHF.

This clone appeared a few times. The chain joins TRBV5-4 to TRBJ1-1; D gene ambiguous. The CDR3 contains 15 residues. Trimming removed 5 bases from V and 7 bases from J, with 21 bases in between. CDR1 SGHNT and CDR2 YYREEE come from the germline V gene (reference sequence). The CDR3 region is CASRSGGSGPIEAFF. DNA for the CDR3: TGTGCCAGCAGATCGGGTGGGTCAGGCCCCATTGAAGCTTTCTTT.

This clone was recorded a few times. The chain has TRBV2 and TRBJ1-5; TRBD1 might be the D (5 bases). Deletions cut 3 bases from V and 7 bases from J, with 10 bases between. From germline, CDR1 is SNHLY and CDR2 FYNNEI. This CDR3 is built from 13 residues. DNA for the CDR3: TGTGCCAGCAGTGAGGGGGAAATCCAGCCCCAGCATTTT. Its protein is CASSEGEIQPQHF. Combining the CDR3 with reference TRBV2 and TRBJ1-5 gives the whole variable domain EPEVTQTPSHQVTQMGQEVILRCVPISNHLYFYWYRQILGQKVEFLVSFYNNEISEKSEIFDDQFSVERPDGSNFTLKIRSTKLEDSAMYFCASSEGEIQPQHFGDGTRLSIL.

The genes are TRBV7-2 and TRBJ1-4; 7 bases align to TRBD1. Germline CDR1 and CDR2: SGHTA and FQGNSA. V was pared by 0 bases and J by 6 bases, with 10 bases of the junction left unmatched. This CDR3 is built from 17 residues. CDR3 in DNA: TGTGCCAGCAGCTTAGCTCTACAGGGGAGAGGGGATGAAAAACTGTTTTTT. It specifies CASSLALQGRGDEKLFF.

Points on this clone: This specimen includes other DNA sequences encoding the same CDR3. The CDR3 DNA follows: TGTGCCATCAGTGAGCCAGGGACTGAAGCTTTCTTT. Residues: CAISEPGTEAFF. The rearrangement joins TRBV10-3 to TRBJ1-1; D perhaps matches TRBD1 (5 bases). This CDR3 comprises 12 residues. The V gene lost 2 bases and the J gene lost 5 bases, with 6 bases spanning the gap. The germline gives CDR1 ENHRY, CDR2 SYGVKD.

This chain joins TRBV30 and TRBJ2-1; TRBD2 matches at 10 bases. The CDR3 extends over 14 amino acids. The germline V gene encodes CDR1 GTSNPN and CDR2 SVGIG (reference sequence). Germline trimming cut 7 bases from V and 6 bases from J; bases unmatched to any gene: 9. The CDR3 DNA follows: TGTGCCTTGGCCTCGAGCGGGGGGGTCAATGAGCAGTTCTTC. It is translated as CALASSGGVNEQFF.

V gene TRBV7-2 combines with J gene TRBJ2-7; D remains unclear. CDR1 and CDR2 (germline): SGHTA, FQGNSA. Deletions cut 1 base from V and 0 bases from J, with 13 bases between. The CDR3 sequence is 16 residues long. In DNA, the CDR3 is TGTGCCAGCAGCTTAGGGTTCGATTCCTTCTCCTACGAGCAGTACTTC. Protein product: CASSLGFDSFSYEQYF.

The table lists this clone with a count of one. This chain joins TRBV27 and TRBJ2-5; 11 positions match TRBD2. The length of the CDR3 is 18 residues. Germline CDR1 and CDR2: MNHEY and SMNVEV (reference sequence). Trimming at V came to 4 bases and at J to 2 bases, leaving 12 bases not matched to a gene. The CDR3 is CASSSARLAGRRQETQYF. The CDR3 bases are TGTGCCAGCAGTTCCGCCCGACTAGCGGGAAGGCGGCAAGAGACCCAGTACTTC.

The gene calls are TRBV23-1 and TRBJ1-5; maybe TRBD1 (5 bases). TRBV23-1 is given ORF status, its function remaining uncertain. The V gene lost 6 bases and the J gene lost 6 bases, with 18 bases spanning the gap. This CDR3 is 15 amino acids long. The CDR3 DNA follows: TGCGCCAGCAGACCCTTCAGGGTCCAGGGTCAGCCCCAGCATTTT. It translates to CASRPFRVQGQPQHF.

The rearrangement links TRBV5-6 to TRBJ2-7; D is uncertain. Between the trimmed V and J ends, which lost 5 bases and 1 base, there was a span of 16 bases. The CDR3 runs 15 residues. CDR1 is SGHDT, CDR2 YYEEEE, per germline. DNA for the CDR3: TGTGCCAGCAGGGAGAGGCGTTCTCAATCCTACGAGCAGTACTTC. Protein sequence: CASRERRSQSYEQYF.

The chain couples TRBV11-3 to TRBJ2-5; D remains ambiguous. V gave up 5 bases and J gave up 7 bases, with 14 bases separating them. This CDR3 is built from 13 residues. Per germline, CDR1 SGHNT and CDR2 YENEEA. Here the CDR3 DNA reads TGTGCCAGCAGCGCGGACCCTAAAATGACCCAGTACTTC. This encodes CASSADPKMTQYF.

The gene calls are TRBV5-1 and TRBJ1-3; D remains ambiguous. Germline V gene data show CDR1 as SGHRS and CDR2 as YFSETQ. V was cut by 0 bases and J by 7 bases, with 8 bases left in between. The CDR3 totals 13 residues. As DNA, the CDR3 is TGCGCCAGCAGCTTGGGTTTCGGTAACACCATATATTTT. This codes for CASSLGFGNTIYF.

There are a few counts of this clone. The chain has TRBV18 and TRBJ2-4, with unresolved D. Germline V CDR1 and CDR2: KGHSH, LQKENI. The V end was cut by 0 bases, the J end by 0 bases, with 6 bases between. The CDR3 consists of 15 residues. CDR3 DNA: TGTGCCAGCTCACCACCGAGTCTAGCCAAAAACATTCAGTACTTC. The encoded protein is CASSPPSLAKNIQYF.

This clone showed up just once. V is TRBV5-1 and J is TRBJ1-2; no firm D call. The germline V and J ends were trimmed by 0 bases and 7 bases, with 16 bases remaining between them. The CDR3 loop spans 15 amino acids. Germline assignment: CDR1 SGHRS and CDR2 YFSETQ. This CDR3 is CASSLAATASGGYTF. The CDR3 DNA reads TGCGCCAGCAGCTTGGCCGCGACGGCTAGCGGTGGCTACACCTTC.

CDR3 nucleotides: TGTGCCAGCAGGGACGGGACAGGGGTGGGCTATGGCTACACCTTC. It specifies CASRDGTGVGYGYTF. V is TRBV2 and J is TRBJ1-2; 10 bases match TRBD1. Germline V gives CDR1 SNHLY, CDR2 FYNNEI. V shed 6 bases, J shed 4 bases, and the junction held 8 bases outside the gene matches. This CDR3 has 15 residues.

This rearrangement joins TRBV11-1 to TRBJ1-1; perhaps TRBD1 as D (5 bases). The CDR3 runs to 15 residues. V lost 2 bases to trimming and J lost 0 bases, with 10 bases between them. The germline V gene has CDR1 SGHAT and CDR2 FQDESV (reference sequence). CDR3 in DNA: TGTGCCAGCAGCTTAAACGGGGCTTTGAACACTGAAGCTTTCTTT. Translation gives CASSLNGALNTEAFF.

This clone was observed at least ten times. Other DNA sequences in the sample encode the same CDR3. The V and J genes are TRBV30 and TRBJ1-1, with D unclear. The CDR3 is 14 amino acids. V was trimmed by 0 bases and J by 6 bases, leaving 14 bases between them. The germline V gene encodes CDR1 GTSNPN and CDR2 SVGIG (reference sequence). In DNA form, the CDR3 reads TGTGCCTGGAGTGTAGGGTACCGGGGTGCTGAAGCTTTCTTT. Translation: CAWSVGYRGAEAFF. The full variable domain, completed using reference TRBV30 and TRBJ1-1, is SQTIHQWPATLVQPVGSPLSLECTVEGTSNPNLYWYRQAAGRGLQLLFYSVGIGQISSEVPQNLSASRPQDRQFILSSKKLLLSDSGFYLCAWSVGYRGAEAFFGQGTRLTVV.

The rearrangement uses TRBV10-2 and TRBJ2-1; D is unresolved. In germline, CDR1 is WSHSY, CDR2 SAAADI. V was trimmed by 5 bases and J by 1 base, leaving 12 bases between them. This CDR3 is built from 15 residues. The CDR3 protein is CASSPRLGSYNEQFF. CDR3 sequence (DNA): TGCGCCAGCAGTCCCCGCCTCGGTTCCTACAATGAGCAGTTCTTC.

The chain joins TRBV21-1 to TRBJ2-1; the table gives TRBD2 as D, unverified against the DNA. TRBV21-1 is designated a pseudogene. The CDR3 consists of 18 residues. CDR3 nucleotide sequence: TGTGCCAGCAGCAAAGGGATATCGACTAGCGGGAGGCACAAGGAGCAGTTCTTC. This codes for CASSKGISTSGRHKEQFF.

The CDR3 nucleotides read TGTGCCTGGAGTGCGGGACAGGGGGCAAGTGAAAAACTGTTTTTT. Residues: CAWSAGQGASEKLFF. V usage is TRBV30 and J usage is TRBJ1-4; 12 bases are shared with TRBD1. The CDR3 consists of 15 residues. V dropped 1 base and J dropped 7; count of bases not matched to a gene: 4. Per the germline V gene, CDR1 is GTSNPN and CDR2 is SVGIG (reference sequence).

The chain links TRBV7-8 to TRBJ2-7; 8 nucleotides match TRBD1. CDR3 length equals 15 residues. Germline V gene sequence: CDR1 SGHVS, CDR2 FQNEAQ. With 6 bases clipped from V and 1 base from J, the junction kept 8 bases outside the gene matches. The CDR3 coding sequence is TGTGCCAGCAGTCCCCAGGGGGCCTTGTCCTACGAGCAGTACTTC. Its translation: CASSPQGALSYEQYF.

This clone was counted ten times or more. Other DNA sequences in the same sample also yield this CDR3. The V gene is TRBV19, the J gene TRBJ1-2, with D hard to call. Looked up from germline, CDR1 is LNHDA and CDR2 is SQIVND (reference sequence). The CDR3 extends over 14 amino acids. V dropped 3 bases and J dropped 0 bases, with 8 bases sitting between them. The CDR3 loop reads CASSIQWSNYGYTF. The DNA for the CDR3 is TGTGCCAGTAGTATTCAATGGTCTAACTATGGCTACACCTTC.

This clone was observed a single time. J is TRBJ1-3 and V is TRBV28; 7 bases agree with TRBD1. The CDR3 has 16 residues. Germline assignment: CDR1 MDHEN and CDR2 SYDVKM. V was pared by 6 bases and J by 4 bases, with 12 bases of the junction left unmatched. The CDR3 is CASRQPPRGKGNTIYF. The CDR3 DNA reads TGTGCCAGCAGGCAACCCCCCAGGGGGAAAGGAAACACCATATATTTT.

V usage is TRBV13 and J usage is TRBJ1-1; D call uncertain. CDR1 and CDR2 from the germline V gene are PRHDT and FYEKMQ (reference sequence). The CDR3 covers 14 residues. The V and J ends lost 5 bases and 0 bases respectively, with 10 bases between them. CDR3 sequence (DNA): TGTGCCAGCAGCCCAAAGACACTGAACACTGAAGCTTTCTTT. Translated: CASSPKTLNTEAFF.